What follows describes a single TCR beta chain. In Seattle, patients joined the study during active infection and were tracked longitudinally. Authors' data handling: Nucleated cell number was recorded as an estimate derived from reference gene primer amplification. Profiled with immunoSEQ multiplex PCR; TCRdb holds only in-frame clones, not every one. For V, J and clone size, that table is used; D and trimming come from the DNA. Found here are about 120,000 clones, nearly 90% of them singletons; the top ten hold 3.8%. This sample is drawn from a study of blood T cell repertoires in COVID-19. In the study overall: Spain, Italy and the United States supplied samples that represented acute and convalescent COVID-19. T cells, B-cell-depleted T cells, or PBMCs supplied cDNA or gDNA.

The CDR3 runs 21 residues. This chain uses TRBV21-1 with TRBJ2-1; the table's D call, TRBD2, has no DNA check behind it. TRBV21-1 is a known pseudogene. Sequencing was carried out using peripheral blood. The receptor's source is a woman aged 55-70 years with COVID-19, enrolled during active disease. The CDR3 sequence: CASSGDSLTSGSHSGRNEQFF. The CDR3 DNA is TGTGCCAGCAGCGGGGACAGCTTGACTAGCGGGTCTCACTCAGGCCGCAATGAGCAGTTCTTC.